The 29 T cell receptor beta chains in this list originate from one sample, sequenced in a study of T cell repertoires in cytomegalovirus infection. TCRdb reprocessed the reads via MiXCR and lists one record per CDR3 protein. The data contain more than 400,000 distinct CDR3 sequences, more than 25% of them singletons. Sample: PBMCs. Every receptor here comes from a human donor in good health (CMV status not recorded). Some clones in this sample may be carry-over from other donors' samples.

This clonotype was found many times. The chain employs TRBV7-2 and TRBJ2-3; possible D gene TRBD1, 5 bases. The CDR3 totals 15 residues. CDR1 and CDR2 from the germline V gene are SGHTA and FQGNSA. Trimming stripped 5 bases from V and 2 bases from J, with 14 bases between. The CDR3 sequence: CASSQTYRITDTQYF. CDR3 DNA: TGTGCCAGCAGCCAGACGTACAGGATCACAGATACGCAGTATTTT.

This clonotype was seen at least ten times. The chain is built from TRBV7-2 and TRBJ2-5; D is ambiguous. The CDR3 is 13 amino acids. Between the trimmed V and J ends, which lost 3 bases and 0 bases, there was a span of 5 bases. Germline V gene lookup returns CDR1 SGHTA and CDR2 FQGNSA. Here the CDR3 reads CASSLVHQETQYF. For the CDR3, the DNA is TGTGCCAGCAGCTTGGTCCACCAAGAGACCCAGTACTTC.

This chain uses TRBV4-1 with TRBJ2-3; TRBD2 aligns across 12 bases. This CDR3 spans 18 amino acids. Unmatched junction bases numbered 9, after V lost 1 base and J lost 4 bases. From germline, CDR1 is MGHRA and CDR2 YSYEKL. The CDR3 here is CASSQGLRLAGVSDTQYF. CDR3 DNA sequence: TGCGCCAGCAGCCAAGGGCTTAGACTAGCGGGAGTATCAGATACGCAGTATTTT.

This clonotype was seen many times. The CDR3 sequence: CASSSYSMEETQYF. The CDR3 DNA is TGTGCCAGCAGCTCCTACTCTATGGAAGAGACCCAGTACTTC. This chain links TRBV7-2 with TRBJ2-5, with no clear D. CDR3 size: 14 residues. Germline CDR1 is SGHTA and CDR2 is FQGNSA. V shed 4 bases and J shed 3 bases, with 12 bases lying between them.

The chain couples TRBV6-1 to TRBJ1-1; 8 bases map to TRBD1. The CDR3 is 15 residues long. The germline V gene encodes CDR1 MNHNS and CDR2 SASEGT. The V gene end was trimmed by 5 bases and the J gene end by 5 bases; junction bases not matched to a gene: 10. This CDR3 reads CASSPTGAPSTEAFF. For the CDR3, the DNA is TGTGCCAGCAGTCCGACAGGGGCCCCATCTACTGAAGCTTTCTTT.

In its sample, this clonotype was seen a few times. J is TRBJ2-7 and V is TRBV28; 12 nucleotides line up with TRBD2. The J segment lost 0 bases and the V segment lost 3 bases, leaving 12 bases of the junction unmatched. The germline CDR1 and CDR2 sequences are MDHEN and SYDVKM. The CDR3 spans 19 residues. This CDR3 is CASSLFLTSGSRSSYEQYF. The CDR3 nucleotides are TGTGCCAGCAGTTTGTTCCTGACTAGCGGGAGCCGTAGCTCCTACGAGCAGTACTTC. Complete variable domain (other parts from reference TRBV28 and TRBJ2-7): DVKVTQSSRYLVKRTGEKVFLECVQDMDHENMFWYRQDPGLGLRLIYFSYDVKMKEKGDIPEGYSVSREKKERFSLILESASTNQTSMYLCASSLFLTSGSRSSYEQYFGPGTRLTVT.

The chain carries TRBV14 and TRBJ1-2; D call uncertain. V gave up 4 bases and J gave up 2 bases, with 17 bases separating them. This CDR3 is 16 amino acids long. Looked up from germline, CDR1 is SGHDN and CDR2 is FVKESK. The CDR3 loop reads CASSPRLGIGNYGYTF. The CDR3, as DNA: TGTGCCAGCAGCCCCCGACTGGGAATCGGCAACTATGGCTACACCTTC. Looking up the rest from reference TRBV14 and TRBJ1-2 gives the full variable domain: EAGVTQFPSHSVIEKGQTVTLRCDPISGHDNLYWYRRVMGKEIKFLLHFVKESKQDESGMPNNRFLAERTGGTYSTLKVQPAELEDSGVYFCASSPRLGIGNYGYTFGSGTRLTVV.

The gene calls are TRBV20-1 and TRBJ1-5; 7 bases align to TRBD1. This CDR3 contains 18 residues. Per germline, CDR1 DFQATT and CDR2 SNEGSKA (reference sequence). Unmatched junction bases numbered 14, after V lost 3 bases and J lost 0 bases. In DNA form, the CDR3 reads TGCAGTGCTAGTAGTCGACAGGGACCCAATTATAGCAATCAGCCCCAGCATTTT. Translating it yields CSASSRQGPNYSNQPQHF.

The chain links TRBV19 to TRBJ2-2; perhaps D is TRBD1 or TRBD2 (5 bases each). V lost 5 bases and J 0 bases, leaving 16 bases between the germline ends. Germline V lookup: CDR1 LNHDA, CDR2 SQIVND (reference sequence). The CDR3 is made up of 17 amino acids. The CDR3 loop reads CASSPSGTRANTGELFF. The CDR3 region has the DNA TGTGCCAGTAGTCCATCCGGGACGCGAGCGAACACCGGGGAGCTGTTTTTT.

This clonotype was counted ten times or more. The chain employs TRBV12-3 or TRBV12-4 and TRBJ1-1; D possibly corresponds to TRBD1 (5 bases). This CDR3 is built from 14 residues. V lost 6 bases, J lost 2 bases, and 13 bases lay in between. The CDR3 spells CASSPRGANTEAFF. CDR3 sequence (DNA): TGTGCCAGCAGCCCCCGTGGGGCCAACACTGAAGCTTTCTTT.

The rearrangement links TRBV30 to TRBJ1-1; 9 bases are a match to TRBD1. The J segment lost 8 bases and the V segment lost 5 bases, leaving 12 bases of the junction unmatched. The CDR3 contains 14 residues. Germline V CDR1 and CDR2: GTSNPN, SVGIG (reference sequence). CDR3 sequence reads: CAWGLTGGRGEAFF. The CDR3 region has the DNA TGTGCCTGGGGCCTCACAGGGGGCAGGGGGGAAGCTTTCTTT.

This clonotype was detected a few times. One end of the junction is discordant with germline, which a read error may explain. The chain is built from TRBV7-6 and TRBJ2-3, with D possibly being TRBD2 (5 bases). Germline CDR1 reads SGHVS; CDR2 reads FNYEAQ. CDR3 length equals 13 residues. CDR3 in amino acids: CASTDSLPGTLYF. CDR3 DNA: TGTGCCAGCACCGATAGCCTCCCGGGAACGCTGTATTTT.

About this clonotype: The junction departs from germline at one end; a sequencing error may be responsible. This chain links TRBV7-3 with TRBJ1-2; no firm D call. The CDR3 is 15 amino acids. Germline CDR1 and CDR2: SGHTA and FQGTGA. CDR3 bases: TGTGCCAGCAGCTTAGTCGGGGTAACTAACTATGGCTTCACCTTC. Its protein product is CASSLVGVTNYGFTF. The full variable domain, completed using reference TRBV7-3 and TRBJ1-2, is GAGVSQTPSNKVTEKGKYVELRCDPISGHTALYWYRQSLGQGPEFLIYFQGTGAADDSGLPNDRFFAVRPEGSVSTLKIQRTERGDSAVYLCASSLVGVTNYGFTFGSGTRLTVV.

There are a few counts of this clonotype. The rearrangement joins TRBV10-3 to TRBJ2-1; TRBD2 agrees at 13 bases. The J segment lost 3 bases and the V segment lost 2 bases, leaving 7 bases of the junction unmatched. Germline lookup yields CDR1 ENHRY and CDR2 SYGVKD. The CDR3 totals 18 residues. DNA of the CDR3: TGTGCCATCAGTGAGACTGGGGGACTAGCGGGAAGCTACAATGAGCAGTTCTTC. This gives the protein CAISETGGLAGSYNEQFF.

This clonotype was recorded at least ten times. This rearrangement joins TRBV7-8 to TRBJ2-2, with a tentative D call TRBD2 (6 bases). CDR1 SGHVS and CDR2 FQNEAQ come from the germline V gene. V lost 5 bases and J lost 6, with 19 bases in between. The CDR3 loop spans 16 amino acids. DNA of the CDR3: TGTGCCAGCAGCAGTCGTAGACTAGTCAGGGCCGGGGAGCTGTTTTTT. Translated: CASSSRRLVRAGELFF.

The chain is built from TRBV19 and TRBJ1-1; D remains ambiguous. Germline V gene data show CDR1 as LNHDA and CDR2 as SQIVND (reference sequence). The CDR3 is 13 amino acids. Trimming took 6 bases from V and 10 from J, leaving 18 bases between them. DNA of the CDR3: TGTGCCAGTAGGGGTGGGATCACCGGGCGAGCTTTCTTT. Residues: CASRGGITGRAFF.

This clonotype appeared many times. The chain couples TRBV7-8 to TRBJ2-1; TRBD2 is a possible D gene (5 bases). Trimming took 0 bases from V and 8 from J, leaving 14 bases between them. This CDR3 region has 15 residues. CDR1 is SGHVS, CDR2 FQNEAQ, per germline. This CDR3 is CASSLAPGGYYEQFF. Written as DNA, the CDR3 is TGTGCCAGCAGCTTAGCCCCGGGCGGGTACTATGAGCAGTTCTTC.

In its sample, this clonotype was seen a few times. V and J are TRBV7-2 and TRBJ1-1; 8 nucleotides agree with TRBD1. CDR3 length equals 15 residues. The germline V gene encodes CDR1 SGHTA and CDR2 FQGNSA. Trimming at V came to 1 base and at J to 5 bases, leaving 6 bases not matched to a gene. The CDR3, as DNA: TGTGCCAGCAGCTTAGATCAGGACAGGGTGACTGAAGCTTTCTTT. Amino acid sequence: CASSLDQDRVTEAFF.

This sequence joins TRBV6-1 and TRBJ1-5; possible D gene TRBD1, 5 bases. This CDR3 is 15 amino acids long. Trimming shortened V by 5 bases and J by 6 bases, and 17 bases separated the two germline ends. In germline, CDR1 is MNHNS, CDR2 SASEGT. The CDR3 nucleotides read TGTGCCAGCAGTTCCGACAGACTTCGACGTCAGCCCCAGCATTTT. Translated: CASSSDRLRRQPQHF.

The rearrangement links TRBV2 to TRBJ1-2; D gene ambiguous. CDR1 and CDR2 from the germline V gene are SNHLY and FYNNEI. V gave up 4 bases and J gave up 6 bases, with 18 bases separating them. This CDR3 region has 15 residues. CDR3 sequence reads: CASSAWEALLHGYTF. Here the CDR3 DNA reads TGTGCCAGCAGTGCATGGGAGGCGCTGCTTCATGGCTACACCTTC. The full variable domain, with the rest looked up from reference TRBV2 and TRBJ1-2, is EPEVTQTPSHQVTQMGQEVILRCVPISNHLYFYWYRQILGQKVEFLVSFYNNEISEKSEIFDDQFSVERPDGSNFTLKIRSTKLEDSAMYFCASSAWEALLHGYTFGSGTRLTVV.

The V call is TRBV27, the J call TRBJ2-1, with D uncertain. The CDR3 extends over 16 amino acids. Per germline, CDR1 MNHEY and CDR2 SMNVEV (reference sequence). The V end lost 1 base, the J end lost 12 bases, and 22 bases lay between the germline ends. The CDR3, as DNA: TGTGCCAGCAGTTTATTGCCCCGAGGCTGGCCTGAGCGGCAGTTCTTC. The encoded protein is CASSLLPRGWPERQFF.

This rearrangement joins TRBV29-1 to TRBJ2-1; the D gene is possibly TRBD2 (7 bases). This CDR3 is 19 amino acids long. Trimming removed 3 bases at V and 5 bases at J, with 29 bases between. Looked up from germline, CDR1 is SQVTM and CDR2 is ANQGSEA. CDR3 protein: CSVDGLIGLGKQGHNEQFF. Written as DNA, the CDR3 is TGCAGCGTTGACGGACTGATTGGACTAGGGAAACAGGGACACAATGAGCAGTTCTTC.

This clonotype has a count of ten or more. The gene calls are TRBV7-3 and TRBJ2-1; tentative D call: TRBD2 (6 bases). The V end lost 5 bases, the J end lost 6 bases, and 17 bases lay between the germline ends. Germline values: CDR1 SGHTA, CDR2 FQGTGA. This CDR3 region has 15 residues. The CDR3 sequence is CASSQTSDLGNEQFF. The CDR3 DNA is TGTGCCAGCAGCCAGACTAGTGATCTGGGCAATGAGCAGTTCTTC.

The sample holds a few counts of this clonotype. The genes are TRBV7-2 and TRBJ2-3; 9 bases map to TRBD2. V lost 5 bases, J lost 8 bases, and 8 bases stayed unmatched. The V gene's germline CDR1 is SGHTA and CDR2 FQGNSA. The length of the CDR3 is 14 residues. The DNA for the CDR3 is TGTGCCAGCAGCCCCGATCTAGCGGGGTTTACGCAGTATTTT. It specifies CASSPDLAGFTQYF.

The gene calls are TRBV11-3 and TRBJ2-5, with 8 bases aligning to TRBD1. CDR1 SGHNT and CDR2 YENEEA come from the germline V gene. The CDR3 has 18 residues. The junction had 17 bases not matched to a gene; V was cut back by 4 bases and J by 4 bases. The CDR3 coding sequence is TGTGCCAGCAGCTCAACCGGATTGGGCAGGGGGCGAGTAGAGACCCAGTACTTC. This sequence encodes CASSSTGLGRGRVETQYF.

The J gene is TRBJ1-2, the V gene TRBV2, with TRBD1 as a possible D gene (6 bases). This CDR3 has 14 amino acids. CDR1 and CDR2 from the germline V gene are SNHLY and FYNNEI. V was pared by 4 bases and J by 5 bases, with 14 bases between. CDR3 coding DNA: TGTGCCAGCAGTGTGCGCGAAGGGGGATATGGCTACACCTTC. Protein: CASSVREGGYGYTF.

This clonotype has more than one count but fewer than ten. For the CDR3, the DNA is TGTGCCAGCAGCTTACGTACAGGGTACAACTACGAGCAGTACTTC. Protein product: CASSLRTGYNYEQYF. V gene TRBV7-6 combines with J gene TRBJ2-7; D perhaps matches TRBD1 (6 bases). Trimming removed 2 bases from V and 3 bases from J, with 14 bases in between. This CDR3 is built from 15 residues. In germline, CDR1 is SGHVS, CDR2 FNYEAQ.

This clonotype came up once. The chain combines TRBV6-6 with TRBJ1-5; TRBD1 matches 7 bases. The CDR3 is 16 residues long. V dropped 2 bases and J dropped 3; count of bases not matched to a gene: 7. CDR1 and CDR2 (germline): MNHNY, SVGAGI (reference sequence). This CDR3 is CASSYQTGAINQPQHF. The DNA of the CDR3 is TGTGCCAGCAGTTACCAAACAGGGGCGATCAATCAGCCCCAGCATTTT.

This clonotype was observed at least ten times. The CDR3 DNA reads TGTGCCAGCAGCCCCCCGGCCGGGAACACTGAAGCTTTCTTT. Amino acids: CASSPPAGNTEAFF. This sequence joins TRBV7-2 and TRBJ1-1; D call uncertain. Trimming shortened V by 5 bases and J by 1 base, and 11 bases separated the two germline ends. CDR1 and CDR2 from the germline V gene are SGHTA and FQGNSA. The CDR3 has 14 amino acids.